Presented here are 26 T cell receptor beta chains from one specimen sequenced in a study of control samples from healthy donors and cancer patients. The repertoire was sequenced with immunoSEQ multiplex PCR; TCRdb's copy has only in-frame clones and lacks some. In the table there are about 130,000 clones, approximately 94% of which are singletons. The sequenced sample was PBMCs. Receptor source: a man in his fifties with head and neck cancer.

The chain's CDR3 is CASRDRGFLNSPLHF. CDR3 coding DNA: TGTGCCAGCAGAGACAGGGGTTTTTTGAATTCACCCCTCCACTTT. The V call is TRBV2, the J call TRBJ1-6; 8 nucleotides match TRBD1. The germline V gene encodes CDR1 SNHLY and CDR2 FYNNEI. The ends lost 6 bases at V and 7 bases at J; junction bases unmatched: 8. The CDR3 is made up of 15 amino acids.

V and J are TRBV4-2 and TRBJ2-2; D may correspond to TRBD1 or TRBD2 (5 bases each). Germline values: CDR1 LGHNA, CDR2 YNFKEQ. V was clipped by 8 bases and J by 8 bases, with 9 bases between them. CDR3 length equals 11 residues. This CDR3 is CASREGGELFF. The CDR3 bases are TGTGCCAGCCGAGAGGGGGGGGAGCTGTTTTTT.

V is TRBV27 and J is TRBJ1-2, with 11 bases matching TRBD1. The CDR3 is made up of 16 amino acids. With V trimmed by 4 bases and J by 4 bases, 8 bases remained unmatched. Germline values: CDR1 MNHEY, CDR2 SMNVEV (reference sequence). For the CDR3, the DNA is TGTGCCAGCAGTTCCCTCGGACAGGGGGCTACCTATGGCTACACCTTC. Its translation is CASSSLGQGATYGYTF.

The gene calls are TRBV5-1 and TRBJ2-1; maybe TRBD1 (5 bases). The CDR3 consists of 16 residues. Trimming removed 7 bases at V and 8 bases at J, with 25 bases between. Germline V gives CDR1 SGHRS, CDR2 YFSETQ. CDR3 coding DNA: TGCGCCAGCCGGATCACTCAGGGTAGGTCGGCACATGAGCAGTTCTTC. Translating gives CASRITQGRSAHEQFF.

This chain uses TRBV27 with TRBJ2-2; D might be TRBD2 (5 bases). The germline V gene encodes CDR1 MNHEY and CDR2 SMNVEV (reference sequence). The CDR3 length is 16 residues. Between the trimmed V and J ends, which lost 6 bases and 6 bases, there was a span of 20 bases. The CDR3 sequence is CASRLIPTSSAGELFF. CDR3 bases: TGTGCCAGCAGACTTATACCCACTAGTTCGGCCGGGGAGCTGTTTTTT.

The rearrangement links TRBV9 to TRBJ2-7; no definite D call. CDR3 length equals 14 residues. Germline V lookup: CDR1 SGDLS, CDR2 YYNGEE. With 4 bases removed from V and 4 bases from J, the gap between germline ends came to 15 bases. In nucleotides, the CDR3 is TGTGCCAGCAGCCCCGAAGCCCTTGCTTACGAGCAGTACTTC. Encoded protein: CASSPEALAYEQYF. Complete variable domain (other parts from reference TRBV9 and TRBJ2-7): DSGVTQTPKHLITATGQRVTLRCSPRSGDLSVYWYQQSLDQGLQFLIQYYNGEERAKGNILERFSAQQFPDLHSELNLSSLELGDSALYFCASSPEALAYEQYFGPGTRLTVT.

The chain employs TRBV27 and TRBJ2-7; D may match TRBD1 or TRBD2 (5 bases each). The V gene lost 6 bases and the J gene lost 2 bases, with 17 bases spanning the gap. The germline gives CDR1 MNHEY, CDR2 SMNVEV (reference sequence). The CDR3 is 15 amino acids. The CDR3 sequence is CASSLARERPYEQYF. CDR3 DNA: TGTGCCAGCAGCCTGGCCAGGGAGAGACCCTACGAGCAGTACTTC.

This chain joins TRBV7-2 and TRBJ2-1; D unresolved. This CDR3 region has 14 residues. Trimming took 6 bases from V and 5 from J, leaving 14 bases between them. Germline V CDR1 and CDR2: SGHTA, FQGNSA. CDR3 protein: CASRRPGTNNEQFF. CDR3 DNA: TGTGCCAGCAGGCGGCCAGGCACCAACAATGAGCAGTTCTTC.

The V gene is TRBV5-6, the J gene TRBJ2-3, with D possibly TRBD2 on 6 matching bases. The length of the CDR3 is 15 residues. Germline V gene lookup returns CDR1 SGHDT and CDR2 YYEEEE. The germline V and J ends were trimmed by 1 base and 6 bases, with 15 bases remaining between them. The CDR3 reads CASSLTSTSRDTQYF. CDR3 DNA sequence: TGTGCCAGCAGCTTGACTAGCACCTCTAGGGATACGCAGTATTTT. The complete variable domain, with remaining parts taken from reference TRBV5-6 and TRBJ2-3, reads DAGVTQSPTHLIKTRGQQVTLRCSPKSGHDTVSWYQQALGQGPQFIFQYYEEEERQRGNFPDRFSGHQFPNYSSELNVNALLLGDSALYLCASSLTSTSRDTQYFGPGTRLTVL.

The V gene is TRBV5-1, the J gene TRBJ2-3; D unresolved. V gave up 0 bases and J gave up 6 bases, with 11 bases separating them. The CDR3 is 14 amino acids. Germline assignment: CDR1 SGHRS and CDR2 YFSETQ. The CDR3 DNA is TGCGCCAGCAGCTTGGGCGTCTTGCTGGATACGCAGTATTTT. Translated, it gives CASSLGVLLDTQYF. The full variable domain, rest sourced from reference TRBV5-1 and TRBJ2-3, is KAGVTQTPRYLIKTRGQQVTLSCSPISGHRSVSWYQQTPGQGLQFLFEYFSETQRNKGNFPGRFSGRQFSNSRSEMNVSTLELGDSALYLCASSLGVLLDTQYFGPGTRLTVL.

This chain joins TRBV7-9 and TRBJ2-6, with D perhaps matching TRBD2 (5 bases). V dropped 5 bases and J dropped 1 base, with 21 bases sitting between them. Germline values: CDR1 SEHNR, CDR2 FQNEAQ (reference sequence). The CDR3 sequence is 19 residues long. CDR3 protein: CASSPMIGGWDSGANVLTF. The CDR3 nucleotides read TGTGCCAGCAGCCCCATGATAGGAGGCTGGGATTCTGGGGCCAACGTCCTGACTTTC.

V is TRBV7-3 and J is TRBJ2-7; 8 nucleotides match TRBD1. CDR3 length: 13 residues. J was trimmed by 5 bases and V by 3 bases; bases with no gene match: 3. Germline V gene data show CDR1 as SGHTA and CDR2 as FQGTGA. CDR3 in amino acids: CASSLDREHEQYF. In DNA, the CDR3 is TGTGCCAGCAGCTTGGACAGGGAGCACGAGCAGTACTTC.

A single count supports this clone. The chain carries TRBV7-3 and TRBJ2-2; D possibly corresponds to TRBD1 (6 bases). V lost 5 bases, J lost 5 bases, and 15 bases lay in between. CDR3 length: 15 residues. The germline CDR1 and CDR2 sequences are SGHTA and FQGTGA. The CDR3 sequence: CASSQGSWETGELFF. DNA for the CDR3: TGTGCCAGCAGCCAGGGGAGCTGGGAGACCGGGGAGCTGTTTTTT.

This chain uses TRBV5-1 with TRBJ1-6; TRBD1 aligns across 9 bases. This CDR3 contains 15 residues. CDR1 and CDR2 (germline): SGHRS, YFSETQ. V was clipped by 4 bases and J by 7 bases; unmatched bases: 6. The DNA of the CDR3 is TGCGCCAGCAGCGAACAGGGGGCGCAGAATTCACCCCTCCACTTT. Its translation: CASSEQGAQNSPLHF.

The rearrangement uses TRBV4-3 and TRBJ2-1, with D perhaps matching TRBD1 (5 bases). Germline assignment: CDR1 LGHNA and CDR2 YSLEER. The CDR3 spans 15 residues. V shed 3 bases and J shed 10 bases, with 19 bases lying between them. The CDR3 DNA reads TGCGCCAGCAGCCAGGGGCTCGACGGGCCACGAGAGCAGTTCTTC. The encoded protein is CASSQGLDGPREQFF.

The V call is TRBV4-1, the J call TRBJ2-7; TRBD2 matches 7 bases. Germline V gene sequence: CDR1 MGHRA, CDR2 YSYEKL. This CDR3 comprises 14 residues. The V segment lost 3 bases and the J segment 2 bases; nucleotides outside the gene matches: 4. The CDR3 sequence: CASSQGRGAYEQYF. The CDR3 DNA sequence: TGCGCCAGCAGCCAGGGCCGGGGGGCCTACGAGCAGTACTTC.

The CDR3 sequence: CASSLGGTGTNYGYTF. The DNA of the CDR3 is TGTGCCAGCAGCTTAGGGGGGACAGGAACTAACTATGGCTACACCTTC. The chain uses TRBV7-2 and TRBJ1-2; 8 nucleotides match TRBD1. The V gene's germline CDR1 is SGHTA and CDR2 FQGNSA. This CDR3 spans 16 amino acids. The V gene end was trimmed by 1 base and the J gene end by 0 bases; junction bases not matched to a gene: 4.

The V and J genes are TRBV18 and TRBJ1-1, with D possibly being TRBD1 (5 bases). CDR3 length: 15 amino acids. Between the trimmed V and J ends, which lost 2 bases and 5 bases, there was a span of 15 bases. The germline V gene encodes CDR1 KGHSH and CDR2 LQKENI. Here the CDR3 DNA reads TGTGCCAGCTCACCAACGACAGTTTGGGGGACTGAAGCTTTCTTT. This sequence encodes CASSPTTVWGTEAFF.

DNA for the CDR3: TGTGCCAGCAGTGAGGGGATCGGGGGCGGGATTGAAAAACTGTTTTTT. Protein product: CASSEGIGGGIEKLFF. This chain connects TRBV25-1 to TRBJ1-4, with D possibly being TRBD1 (6 bases). The CDR3 contains 16 residues. V lost 3 bases to trimming and J lost 7 bases, with 18 bases between them. The V gene's germline CDR1 is MGHDK and CDR2 SYGVNS.

The chain couples TRBV7-2 to TRBJ1-1; 9 nucleotides align to TRBD1. Germline V CDR1 and CDR2: SGHTA, FQGNSA. V shed 6 bases and J 5 bases; nucleotides not matched to a gene: 10. The CDR3 contains 15 residues. CDR3 DNA sequence: TGTGCCAGCAGTCAACAGGGGGCGCTTCGAACTGAAGCTTTCTTT. Translated: CASSQQGALRTEAFF.

This chain joins TRBV4-1 and TRBJ1-4; 7 positions agree with TRBD1. V shed 3 bases and J 7 bases; nucleotides not matched to a gene: 5. CDR1 and CDR2 from the germline V gene are MGHRA and YSYEKL. The CDR3 runs 14 residues. The CDR3, as DNA: TGCGCCAGCAGCCAGACAGGGTTTTTTGAAAAACTGTTTTTT. This codes for CASSQTGFFEKLFF.

The V gene is TRBV10-3, the J gene TRBJ2-5; the D is unclear. Germline-derived CDR1 and CDR2 are ENHRY and SYGVKD. Deletions cut 2 bases from V and 3 bases from J, with 4 bases between. The CDR3 extends over 12 amino acids. Written as DNA, the CDR3 is TGTGCCATCAGTGAGACTAAAGAGACCCAGTACTTC. This gives the protein CAISETKETQYF.

This clone has only a few counts. The chain combines TRBV29-1 with TRBJ1-2; D unclear. V lost 6 bases to trimming and J lost 6 bases, with 20 bases between them. The CDR3 contains 14 residues. CDR1 is SQVTM, CDR2 ANQGSEA, per germline. The CDR3 DNA reads as TGCAGCGTCGGTGCCCCCCGGGCTGCGGATGGCTACACCTTC. This gives the protein CSVGAPRAADGYTF.

The V and J genes are TRBV7-9 and TRBJ1-2; D gene unclear. Trimming removed 5 bases at V and 3 bases at J, with 10 bases between. The germline gives CDR1 SEHNR, CDR2 FQNEAQ (reference sequence). This CDR3 spans 13 amino acids. In DNA, the CDR3 is TGTGCCAGCAGCGTCCGGGATGACTATGGCTACACCTTC. This codes for CASSVRDDYGYTF. The full variable domain, in which reference TRBV7-9 and TRBJ1-2 provide the parts outside the CDR3, is DTGVSQNPRHKITKRGQNVTFRCDPISEHNRLYWYRQTLGQGPEFLTYFQNEAQLEKSRLLSDRFSAERPKGSFSTLEIQRTEQGDSAMYLCASSVRDDYGYTFGSGTRLTVV.

The V gene is TRBV2, the J gene TRBJ2-5; TRBD2 is a possible D gene (6 bases). Germline V gene sequence: CDR1 SNHLY, CDR2 FYNNEI. This CDR3 spans 19 amino acids. Trimming left V 2 bases short and J 2 bases short, with 24 bases between. CDR3: CASSESQEYGGSSQETQYF. The CDR3 coding sequence is TGTGCCAGCAGTGAATCTCAGGAGTATGGAGGGAGTAGTCAAGAGACCCAGTACTTC.

V gene TRBV3-1 (or the pseudogene TRBV3-2) combines with J gene TRBJ2-7; D is possibly TRBD1 (5 bases). The CDR3 loop spans 14 amino acids. Trimming shortened V by 3 bases and J by 2 bases, and 11 bases separated the two germline ends. Per germline, CDR1 LGHDT and CDR2 YNNKEL (reference sequence). CDR3 sequence (DNA): TGTGCCAGCAGCCAGGACGACAGTCCCTACGAGCAGTACTTC. Translating gives CASSQDDSPYEQYF.